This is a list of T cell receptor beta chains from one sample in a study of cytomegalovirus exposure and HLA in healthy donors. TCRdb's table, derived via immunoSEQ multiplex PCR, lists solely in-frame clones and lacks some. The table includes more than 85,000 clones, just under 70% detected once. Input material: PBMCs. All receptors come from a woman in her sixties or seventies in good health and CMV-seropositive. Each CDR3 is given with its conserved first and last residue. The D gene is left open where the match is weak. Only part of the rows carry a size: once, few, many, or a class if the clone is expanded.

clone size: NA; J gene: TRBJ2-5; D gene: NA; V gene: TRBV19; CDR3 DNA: TGTGCCAGTAATGACAGGTGGGGTCAAGAGACCCAGTACTTC; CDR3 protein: CASNDRWGQETQYF
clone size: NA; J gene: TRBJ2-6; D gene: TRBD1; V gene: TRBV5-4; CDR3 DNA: TGTGCCAGCAGCTTACCCCGGACAGGGTCGGCGGCCAACGTCCTGACTTTC; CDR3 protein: CASSLPRTGSAANVLTF
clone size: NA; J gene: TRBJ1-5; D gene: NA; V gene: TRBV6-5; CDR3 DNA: TGTGCCAGCAGTTTAAAGCCGGGGTGGAGCAATCAGCCCCAGCATTTT; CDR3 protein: CASSLKPGWSNQPQHF
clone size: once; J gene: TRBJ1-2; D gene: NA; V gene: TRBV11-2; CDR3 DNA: TGTGCCAGCAGCGATTCGGGACTGAGTGGCTACACCTTC; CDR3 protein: CASSDSGLSGYTF
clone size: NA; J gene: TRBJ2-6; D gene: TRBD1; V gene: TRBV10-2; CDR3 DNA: TGCGCCAGCGTGACAGGGTCTGGGGCCAACGTCCTGACTTTC; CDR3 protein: CASVTGSGANVLTF
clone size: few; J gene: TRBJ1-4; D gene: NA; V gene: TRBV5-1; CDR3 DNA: TGCGCCAGCAGCTCTTGGGCAGATAGTGAAAAACTGTTTTTT; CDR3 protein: CASSSWADSEKLFF
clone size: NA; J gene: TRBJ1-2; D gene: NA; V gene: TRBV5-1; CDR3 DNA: TGCGCCAGCAGCTTGGATCCAGGGCTTAACTATGGCTACACCTTC; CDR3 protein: CASSLDPGLNYGYTF
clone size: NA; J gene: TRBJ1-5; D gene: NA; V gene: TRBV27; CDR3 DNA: TGTGCCAGCAGTTTGCCCGGGTGGCCCCAGCATTTT; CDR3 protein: CASSLPGWPQHF
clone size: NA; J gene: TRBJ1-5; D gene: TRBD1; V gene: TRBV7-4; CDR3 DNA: TGTGCCAGCAGCTTTTTAGACACAGGGGATCAGCCCCAGCATTTT; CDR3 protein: CASSFLDTGDQPQHF
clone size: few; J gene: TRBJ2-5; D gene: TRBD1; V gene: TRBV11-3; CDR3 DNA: TGTGCCAGCAGCTCGGGACAGGGAAAGGGAGAGACCCAGTACTTC; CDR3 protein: CASSSGQGKGETQYF
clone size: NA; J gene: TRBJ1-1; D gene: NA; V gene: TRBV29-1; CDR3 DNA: TGCAGCGTTGAACAGATGAACACTGAAGCTTTCTTT; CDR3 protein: CSVEQMNTEAFF
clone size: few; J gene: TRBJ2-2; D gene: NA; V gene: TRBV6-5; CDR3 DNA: TGTGCCGTCAGGAGGGGGGGCTTGGACACCGGGGAGCTGTTTTTT; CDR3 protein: CAVRRGGLDTGELFF
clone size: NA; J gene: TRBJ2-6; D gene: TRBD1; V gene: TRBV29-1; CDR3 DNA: TGCAGCGTTTGGACAGGGGGCCTCTCTGGGGCCAACGTCCTGACTTTC; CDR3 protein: CSVWTGGLSGANVLTF
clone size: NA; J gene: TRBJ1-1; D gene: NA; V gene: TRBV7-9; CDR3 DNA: TGTGCCAGCAGCTTAGTTGAGGGTAACACTGAAGCTTTCTTT; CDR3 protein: CASSLVEGNTEAFF
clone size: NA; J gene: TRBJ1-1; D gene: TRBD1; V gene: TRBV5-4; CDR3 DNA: TGTGCCAGCAGCTTGGACAGGGGGCGCGAGACTGAAGCTTTCTTT; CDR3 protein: CASSLDRGRETEAFF
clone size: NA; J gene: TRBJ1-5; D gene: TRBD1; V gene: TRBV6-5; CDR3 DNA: TGTGCCAGCACTGCATTAACAGGGGGCCAGCCCCAGCATTTT; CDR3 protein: CASTALTGGQPQHF
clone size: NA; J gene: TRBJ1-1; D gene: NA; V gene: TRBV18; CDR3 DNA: TGTGCCAGCTCACCACCTCAGGGGAAGCACACTGAAGCTTTCTTT; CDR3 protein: CASSPPQGKHTEAFF
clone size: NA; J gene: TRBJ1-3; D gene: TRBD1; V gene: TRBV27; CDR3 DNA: TGTGCCAGCAGGGCGGGACAGGTGGGAAACACCATATATTTT; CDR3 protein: CASRAGQVGNTIYF
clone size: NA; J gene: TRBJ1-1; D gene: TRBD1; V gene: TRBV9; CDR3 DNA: TGTGCCAGCAGCGTAGGGACAGGGCCTGAAGCTTTCTTT; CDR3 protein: CASSVGTGPEAFF
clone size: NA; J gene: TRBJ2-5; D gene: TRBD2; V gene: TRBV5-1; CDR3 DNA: TGCGCCAGCAGCCGTTCTAGCGGGGGGGCGGAGACCCAGTACTTC; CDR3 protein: CASSRSSGGAETQYF
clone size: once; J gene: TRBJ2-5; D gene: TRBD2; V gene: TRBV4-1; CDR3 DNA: TGCGCCAGCAGCCAAGATCCCGCGGGGGGGCACCAAGAGACCCAGTACTTC; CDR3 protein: CASSQDPAGGHQETQYF